This record looks at one TCR beta chain sequence and its context. Germline assignment: CDR1 MNHEY and CDR2 SMNVEV (reference sequence). Unmatched junction bases numbered 4, after V lost 6 bases and J lost 6 bases. This CDR3 has 15 residues. In the original analysis: Nucleated cell counts were estimated from reference gene primer amplification. Profiling relied on immunoSEQ multiplex PCR, and the TCRdb table lists in-frame clones only, not all of them. Clone size and the V and J calls come from that table; the DNA yielded D and trimming. The table has 250,000 to 350,000 clones, 80% to 85% seen once. This record comes from a study of blood T cell repertoires in COVID-19.

Sequences were obtained from peripheral blood. The clonotype comes from a person aged 70 to 85 with COVID-19, enrolled during active disease. The chain recombines TRBV27 with TRBJ2-1, with 14 bases aligning to TRBD2. The CDR3 sequence: CASSFGLAGGNEQFF. CDR3 DNA sequence: TGTGCCAGCAGCTTCGGACTAGCGGGAGGCAATGAGCAGTTCTTC.